The 25 T cell receptor beta chains presented below share a single source sample, sequenced in a study of shared T cell receptors in the human thymus. Here immunoSEQ multiplex PCR was the method, and the copy in TCRdb shows in-frame clones only, minus some. The sample lists 720,000 or so clones; approximately 83% were seen once. These records were also assigned to another study, of human thymus T cells.

The specimen sequenced was thymocytes. All receptors derive from a girl under three years old with a congenital heart defect.

This clone was detected only once. The CDR3 loop is CASSMGGQRNQPQHF. The CDR3 bases are TGTGCCAGTAGTATGGGGGGACAGCGGAATCAGCCCCAGCATTTT. The chain couples TRBV19 to TRBJ1-5; 7 positions match TRBD1. The junction had 6 bases not matched to a gene; V was cut back by 3 bases and J by 4 bases. The CDR3 runs 15 residues. Germline values: CDR1 LNHDA, CDR2 SQIVND (reference sequence).

The J gene is TRBJ1-5, the V gene TRBV21-1; TRBD1 reflects the table's D call only, with no check against the DNA. TRBV21-1 is a documented pseudogene. This CDR3 comprises 15 residues. Here the CDR3 DNA reads TGTGCCAGCAGCAAGACAGTCTATAGCAATCAGCCCCAGCATTTT. Translation: CASSKTVYSNQPQHF.

This clone was observed a handful of times. This chain connects TRBV6-5 to TRBJ1-3; the D gene is possibly TRBD1 (5 bases). V was pared by 4 bases and J by 4 bases, with 17 bases between. CDR3 length: 16 amino acids. The germline V gene has CDR1 MNHEY and CDR2 SVGAGI. CDR3 loop: CASSSQSVAGGNTIYF. The CDR3 DNA is TGTGCCAGCAGTTCTCAAAGTGTGGCAGGGGGAAACACCATATATTTT.

The V call is TRBV4-3, the J call TRBJ1-2; 8 bases are shared with TRBD1. Trimming took 0 bases from V and 6 from J; bases not matched to a gene: 12. The CDR3 extends over 17 amino acids. Germline values: CDR1 LGHNA, CDR2 YSLEER. The CDR3 region has the DNA TGCGCCAGCAGCCAAGACTCCCCCCCCGGACAGGGCGATGGCTACACCTTC. Translating it yields CASSQDSPPGQGDGYTF.

The genes are TRBV30 and TRBJ1-6, with TRBD1 identical over 8 bases. The V and J ends lost 2 bases and 10 bases, in that order; junction bases with no gene match: 10. Germline lookup yields CDR1 GTSNPN and CDR2 SVGIG (reference sequence). The CDR3 length is 15 residues. CDR3 loop: CAWSSHRGGRSPLHF. The CDR3 DNA reads as TGTGCCTGGAGTTCTCACAGGGGGGGAAGGTCACCCCTCCACTTT.

A remark on this clone: Other DNA sequences within the sample encode an identical CDR3. This chain joins TRBV28 and TRBJ1-5; TRBD1 matches 9 bases. The CDR3 length is 14 residues. V lost 3 bases, J lost 5 bases, and 2 bases stayed unmatched. CDR1 and CDR2 (germline): MDHEN, SYDVKM. The CDR3 DNA follows: TGTGCCAGCAGTTTGACAGGGGGAGATCAGCCCCAGCATTTT. Encoded protein: CASSLTGGDQPQHF.

Notes on this clone: One junction end disagrees with the germline gene, perhaps due to a read error. The genes are TRBV7-2 and TRBJ2-1; TRBD2 might be the D (5 bases). In germline, CDR1 is SGHTA, CDR2 FQGNSA. The CDR3 has 15 residues. The CDR3 sequence: CASGFHGLQYNEQFF. The CDR3 DNA is TGTGCCAGCGGCTTCCATGGACTCCAGTACAATGAGCAGTTCTTC.

Notes on this clone: One junction end disagrees with the germline gene, perhaps due to a read error. V gene TRBV9 combines with J gene TRBJ1-2, with no clear D. CDR1 and CDR2 (germline): SGDLS, YYNGEE. The CDR3 consists of 13 residues. Here the CDR3 reads CVSSVSANYGYTF. In DNA form, the CDR3 reads TGTGTCAGCAGCGTATCTGCTAACTATGGCTACACCTTC.

The chain links TRBV15 to TRBJ2-1; possibly TRBD2 for D (5 bases). V lost 1 base, J lost 8 bases, and 6 bases lay in between. The germline gives CDR1 LNHNV, CDR2 YYDKDF (reference sequence). The CDR3 loop spans 12 amino acids. For the CDR3, the DNA is TGTGCCACCAGCAGAGCTAGCCATGAGCAGTTCTTC. As protein: CATSRASHEQFF.

The chain recombines TRBV4-1 with TRBJ2-1; 11 bases map to TRBD2. Germline CDR1 MGHRA, CDR2 YSYEKL. The CDR3 has 19 residues. V lost 1 base and J lost 5; bases outside the gene matches: 13. This CDR3 reads CASSQGSRVTSGVNNEQFF. CDR3 DNA sequence: TGCGCCAGCAGCCAAGGAAGCCGGGTGACTAGCGGGGTTAACAATGAGCAGTTCTTC.

The chain joins TRBV5-1 to TRBJ1-2, with no clear D. Trimming took 2 bases from V and 8 from J, leaving 13 bases between them. The CDR3 loop spans 13 amino acids. Germline-derived CDR1 and CDR2 are SGHRS and YFSETQ. The CDR3: CASSFSPFVGYTF. CDR3 bases: TGCGCCAGCAGCTTTAGTCCGTTCGTAGGCTACACCTTC.

The chain uses TRBV10-3 and TRBJ1-2; 9 bases fit TRBD1. The CDR3 covers 15 residues. J was trimmed by 4 bases and V by 8 bases; bases with no gene match: 11. The germline CDR1 and CDR2 sequences are ENHRY and SYGVKD. The CDR3 DNA is TGTGCCATCTTGAGGTCGACAGGGGGTACCTATGGCTACACCTTC. This sequence encodes CAILRSTGGTYGYTF.

To note about this clone: This CDR3 is also generated by other DNA sequences in the sample. The genes are TRBV9 and TRBJ1-1; D is uncertain. The CDR3 runs to 13 residues. Germline CDR1 is SGDLS and CDR2 is YYNGEE. The V gene lost 2 bases and the J gene lost 1 base, with 6 bases spanning the gap. DNA for the CDR3: TGTGCCAGCAGCGTGAGACAGAACACTGAAGCTTTCTTT. Translated: CASSVRQNTEAFF.

The chain joins TRBV6-5 to TRBJ1-6; D unclear. Trimming shortened V by 2 bases and J by 3 bases, and 8 bases separated the two germline ends. The CDR3 contains 15 residues. The germline V gene has CDR1 MNHEY and CDR2 SVGAGI. This chain's CDR3 is CASSYRTFYNSPLHF. For the CDR3, the DNA is TGTGCCAGCAGTTACCGAACTTTCTATAATTCACCCCTCCACTTT.

This chain connects TRBV5-1 to TRBJ2-1; 12 nucleotides agree with TRBD1. The V segment lost 3 bases and the J segment 0 bases; nucleotides outside the gene matches: 16. Germline CDR1 is SGHRS and CDR2 is YFSETQ. CDR3 length equals 21 residues. The CDR3 DNA follows: TGCGCCAGCAGCTCACCTCTCCGGGACAGGGGGCGAGGGAGCTCCTACAATGAGCAGTTCTTC. Translating gives CASSSPLRDRGRGSSYNEQFF.

The chain couples TRBV7-6 to TRBJ1-3; no definite D call. CDR1 SGHVS and CDR2 FNYEAQ come from the germline V gene. This CDR3 is built from 14 residues. The V end was cut by 5 bases, the J end by 5 bases, with 13 bases between. This CDR3 is CASSTRAERNTIYF. CDR3 coding DNA: TGTGCCAGCAGCACCCGAGCGGAGCGAAACACCATATATTTT. Variable domain in full (rest from reference TRBV7-6 and TRBJ1-3): GAGVSQSPRYKVTKRGQDVALRCDPISGHVSLYWYRQALGQGPEFLTYFNYEAQQDKSGLPNDRFSAERPEGSISTLTIQRTEQRDSAMYRCASSTRAERNTIYFGEGSWLTVV.

The V call is TRBV5-6, the J call TRBJ2-2, with D perhaps matching TRBD1 (6 bases). The V end was cut by 3 bases, the J end by 0 bases, with 9 bases between. CDR1 and CDR2 (germline): SGHDT, YYEEEE. This CDR3 is built from 15 residues. CDR3 amino acids: CASSSDSSNTGELFF. Here the CDR3 DNA reads TGTGCCAGCAGCTCGGACAGTTCGAACACCGGGGAGCTGTTTTTT. Using reference TRBV5-6 and TRBJ2-2 for the parts outside the CDR3, the full variable domain is DAGVTQSPTHLIKTRGQQVTLRCSPKSGHDTVSWYQQALGQGPQFIFQYYEEEERQRGNFPDRFSGHQFPNYSSELNVNALLLGDSALYLCASSSDSSNTGELFFGEGSRLTVL.

The V and J genes are TRBV27 and TRBJ2-7; possible D gene TRBD1, 6 bases. CDR1 is MNHEY, CDR2 SMNVEV, per germline (reference sequence). With 5 bases removed from V and 5 bases from J, the gap between germline ends came to 13 bases. This CDR3 region has 13 residues. The CDR3 here is CASSPHRAHEQYF. The CDR3 bases are TGTGCCAGCAGTCCCCACAGGGCCCACGAGCAGTACTTC.

This chain joins TRBV14 and TRBJ2-1, with a weak D call TRBD2 (5 bases). This CDR3 comprises 17 residues. V was cut by 4 bases and J by 4 bases, with 20 bases left in between. Germline CDR1 SGHDN, CDR2 FVKESK. The CDR3 protein is CASSPLNGVARYNEQFF. The CDR3 bases are TGTGCCAGCAGCCCCTTAAACGGGGTGGCTCGGTACAATGAGCAGTTCTTC.

This clone was picked up one time. This sequence joins TRBV28 and TRBJ2-5; 12 bases align to TRBD1. The V gene's germline CDR1 is MDHEN and CDR2 SYDVKM. V lost 6 bases to trimming and J lost 5 bases; unmatched junction nucleotides: 13. This CDR3 contains 17 residues. The CDR3 coding sequence is TGTGCCAGCAGGGGGGGGACAGGGGGCCTTTCGTGGGAGACCCAGTACTTC. Translation: CASRGGTGGLSWETQYF.

CDR3 coding DNA: TGTGCCAGCAGTGAGACTAGCGGGGACGAGAATGAGCAGTTCTTC. Translation gives CASSETSGDENEQFF. V is TRBV6-1 and J is TRBJ2-1; 11 nucleotides align to TRBD2. CDR3 length: 15 residues. After removal of 3 bases from V and 7 bases from J, the junction contained 5 bases not matched to a gene. Germline CDR1 MNHNS, CDR2 SASEGT.

The chain is built from TRBV5-1 and TRBJ2-3; 8 bases are a match to TRBD2. This CDR3 has 16 amino acids. Germline V gives CDR1 SGHRS, CDR2 YFSETQ. Germline trimming cut 6 bases from V and 0 bases from J; bases unmatched to any gene: 9. CDR3 residues: CASIVGGASSTDTQYF. CDR3 bases: TGCGCCAGCATCGTCGGGGGGGCTTCCAGCACAGATACGCAGTATTTT.

The genes are TRBV6-5 and TRBJ2-3; possible D gene TRBD2, 7 bases. The CDR3 extends over 14 amino acids. V was trimmed by 4 bases and J by 8 bases, leaving 16 bases between them. Germline values: CDR1 MNHEY, CDR2 SVGAGI. The CDR3, as DNA: TGTGCCAGCAGTTGGGGGGGCGGGATAGGTACGCAGTATTTT. Translating it yields CASSWGGGIGTQYF.

V gene TRBV4-3 combines with J gene TRBJ2-1, with a tentative D call TRBD1 (6 bases). CDR1 and CDR2 (germline): LGHNA, YSLEER. The CDR3 extends over 15 amino acids. V gave up 2 bases and J gave up 4 bases, with 12 bases separating them. CDR3 bases: TGCGCCAGCAGCCAAAAGGACAGCCTTTACAATGAGCAGTTCTTC. This codes for CASSQKDSLYNEQFF.

This chain connects TRBV5-1 to TRBJ2-7; 7 nucleotides align to TRBD2. The germline V gene has CDR1 SGHRS and CDR2 YFSETQ. The trim removed 0 bases at V and 3 bases at J, leaving 6 bases unmatched. The CDR3 sequence is 15 residues long. CDR3 amino acids: CASSLGGTTFYEQYF. The DNA for the CDR3 is TGCGCCAGCAGCTTGGGCGGGACTACCTTCTACGAGCAGTACTTC. Full variable domain (remainder filled in from reference TRBV5-1 and TRBJ2-7): KAGVTQTPRYLIKTRGQQVTLSCSPISGHRSVSWYQQTPGQGLQFLFEYFSETQRNKGNFPGRFSGRQFSNSRSEMNVSTLELGDSALYLCASSLGGTTFYEQYFGPGTRLTVT.